Each of the 17 T cell receptor beta chains below was sequenced from the same sample in a study of T cell clones after liver transplantation. Here immunoSEQ multiplex PCR was the method, and the copy in TCRdb shows in-frame clones only, minus some. The table records about 75,000 clones, roughly 80% of them present only once. The specimen comprised CD4+ T cells from blood, sampled 48 to 50 months after liver transplant. These receptors came from a human patient who received a liver transplant. The graft donor may have given rise to some T cells.

This rearrangement joins TRBV14 to TRBJ1-2; D is unclear. This CDR3 spans 13 amino acids. Deletions cut 0 bases from V and 4 bases from J, with 6 bases between. Germline values: CDR1 SGHDN, CDR2 FVKESK. CDR3 in DNA: TGTGCCAGCAGCCAAGATCGGGGCTATGGCTACACCTTC. This gives the protein CASSQDRGYGYTF.

This clone was observed a few times. CDR3 bases: TGCAGCGTTTCGACAGGGCCCCTCTCCTACGAGCAGTACTTC. It specifies CSVSTGPLSYEQYF. The V call is TRBV29-1, the J call TRBJ2-7; 7 positions agree with TRBD1. The CDR3 consists of 14 residues. Germline CDR1 is SQVTM and CDR2 is ANQGSEA. Germline trimming cut 5 bases from V and 0 bases from J; bases unmatched to any gene: 7.

The rearrangement uses TRBV27 and TRBJ1-5; TRBD1 agrees at 7 bases. This CDR3 has 16 amino acids. Per germline, CDR1 MNHEY and CDR2 SMNVEV (reference sequence). Trimming at V came to 6 bases and at J to 7 bases, leaving 15 bases not matched to a gene. CDR3 DNA sequence: TGTGCCAGCAGGATCCCCCTTTCGACAGGGCGGCAGCCCCAGCATTTT. Protein product: CASRIPLSTGRQPQHF.

V and J are TRBV4-3 and TRBJ2-5; no definite D call. From germline, CDR1 is LGHNA and CDR2 YSLEER. The CDR3 has 13 residues. Between the trimmed V and J ends, which lost 2 bases and 4 bases, there was a span of 8 bases. The CDR3 DNA is TGCGCCAGCAGCCAAAAGCGAATAGAGACCCAGTACTTC. Translation: CASSQKRIETQYF.

This chain uses TRBV7-9 with TRBJ2-5, with 9 bases lining up with TRBD1. The length of the CDR3 is 14 residues. J lost 2 bases, V lost 3 bases, and 1 base had no gene match. The V gene's germline CDR1 is SEHNR and CDR2 FQNEAQ (reference sequence). This CDR3 is CASSLGQGQETQYF. The CDR3 DNA is TGTGCCAGCAGCTTGGGACAGGGACAAGAGACCCAGTACTTC.

This sequence joins TRBV18 and TRBJ2-7; 7 positions agree with TRBD1. CDR1 and CDR2 from the germline V gene are KGHSH and LQKENI. Unmatched junction bases numbered 7, after V lost 3 bases and J lost 5 bases. CDR3 length: 14 amino acids. The CDR3 is CASSPIQTGNEQYF. In DNA form, the CDR3 reads TGTGCCAGCTCACCGATCCAGACAGGGAACGAGCAGTACTTC.

This chain joins TRBV29-1 and TRBJ2-3; 10 bases line up with TRBD1. V lost 7 bases, J lost 1 base, and 2 bases stayed unmatched. The CDR3 sequence is 13 residues long. CDR1 SQVTM and CDR2 ANQGSEA come from the germline V gene. The CDR3 DNA is TGCAGCGCCGGACAGGGGGGCACAGATACGCAGTATTTT. Encoded protein: CSAGQGGTDTQYF.

The rearrangement links TRBV10-3 to TRBJ1-4; D call uncertain. This CDR3 contains 13 residues. V was trimmed by 5 bases and J by 5 bases, leaving 9 bases between them. Looked up from germline, CDR1 is ENHRY and CDR2 is SYGVKD. CDR3 loop: CAISRAENEKLFF. The CDR3 coding sequence is TGTGCCATCAGTAGGGCCGAGAATGAAAAACTGTTTTTT.

This chain uses TRBV4-3 with TRBJ2-1; 10 positions match TRBD1. The germline V gene encodes CDR1 LGHNA and CDR2 YSLEER. The V segment lost 1 base and the J segment 3 bases; nucleotides outside the gene matches: 3. The CDR3 length is 16 residues. This chain's CDR3 is CASSQARDRGYNEQFF. The CDR3 DNA follows: TGCGCCAGCAGCCAAGCCCGGGACAGGGGCTACAATGAGCAGTTCTTC.

The chain employs TRBV10-3 and TRBJ2-3; tentative D call: TRBD2 (6 bases). The CDR3 consists of 13 residues. Per germline, CDR1 ENHRY and CDR2 SYGVKD. V gave up 11 bases and J gave up 1 base, with 13 bases separating them. CDR3 region: CAAREYGTDTQYF. Written as DNA, the CDR3 is TGTGCCGCACGGGAGTACGGCACAGATACGCAGTATTTT.

The V and J genes are TRBV5-4 and TRBJ1-2; D gene unclear. CDR1 and CDR2 from the germline V gene are SGHNT and YYREEE (reference sequence). Trimming cost V 2 bases and J 4 bases, with 9 bases left between them. The CDR3 spans 13 residues. The CDR3 sequence is CASSFKSAYGYTF. CDR3 bases: TGTGCCAGCAGCTTTAAGTCGGCCTATGGCTACACCTTC.

The chain carries TRBV7-5 and TRBJ2-2; the DNA was not used to check the table's D call, TRBD2. TRBV7-5 constitutes a pseudogene. The CDR3 sequence is 15 residues long. The CDR3 DNA sequence: TGTGCCAGAAGCTTAATAGCGGGAGGAACCGGGGAGCTGTTTTTT. Its translation: CARSLIAGGTGELFF.

This clone showed up just once. The chain is built from TRBV7-9 and TRBJ1-2, with TRBD1 matching over 7 bases. Trimming at V came to 5 bases and at J to 0 bases, leaving 3 bases not matched to a gene. Germline CDR1 SEHNR, CDR2 FQNEAQ (reference sequence). The CDR3 totals 14 residues. CDR3 in DNA: TGTGCCAGCAGCACGGGACAGACTAACTATGGCTACACCTTC. This sequence encodes CASSTGQTNYGYTF.

V usage is TRBV4-3 and J usage is TRBJ1-2, with 7 nucleotides matching TRBD1. Germline V gene data show CDR1 as LGHNA and CDR2 as YSLEER. V lost 1 base to trimming and J lost 8 bases; unmatched junction nucleotides: 10. The CDR3 sequence is 15 residues long. This chain's CDR3 is CASSQGHDRVEGYTF. In DNA form, the CDR3 reads TGCGCCAGCAGCCAAGGGCACGACAGGGTAGAGGGCTACACCTTC.

V usage is TRBV5-1 and J usage is TRBJ1-1; perhaps TRBD1 as D (5 bases). V was pared by 0 bases and J by 0 bases, with 12 bases between. Germline CDR1 is SGHRS and CDR2 is YFSETQ. The CDR3 is 16 amino acids. CDR3 coding DNA: TGCGCCAGCAGCTTGGATGTCAGGGCAATGAACACTGAAGCTTTCTTT. Translation gives CASSLDVRAMNTEAFF.

The gene calls are TRBV5-4 and TRBJ2-1, with D uncertain. Trimming removed 4 bases from V and 9 bases from J, with 17 bases in between. This CDR3 region has 14 residues. CDR1 and CDR2 from the germline V gene are SGHNT and YYREEE (reference sequence). The CDR3 DNA is TGTGCCAGCAGCCCGTCGGGCCTCAGGCGTGAGCAGTTCTTC. Translated: CASSPSGLRREQFF.

V and J are TRBV7-9 and TRBJ1-2; 9 bases line up with TRBD1. Germline assignment: CDR1 SEHNR and CDR2 FQNEAQ (reference sequence). The CDR3 consists of 15 residues. The ends lost 5 bases at V and 3 bases at J; junction bases unmatched: 7. CDR3 sequence: CASSPGQGMHYGYTF. The CDR3 nucleotides read TGTGCCAGCAGCCCTGGACAGGGGATGCACTATGGCTACACCTTC.